This note documents a single TCR beta chain sequence. There are 17 residues in the CDR3. Trimming shortened V by 1 base and J by 4 bases, and 19 bases separated the two germline ends. Germline loops: CDR1 SGHNT, CDR2 YENEEA. These data belong to a study of blood T cell repertoires in COVID-19. The data were produced by immunoSEQ multiplex PCR, yet TCRdb's version contains in-frame clones alone and is incomplete. The sample holds approximately 200,000 clones, more than 80% seen once. The clonotype originates from a young woman in a cohort exposed to, infected with or recovered from COVID-19 (not recorded which). The rearrangement links TRBV11-3 to TRBJ1-1; D not resolved. Sequencing was done on a sample of PBMCs or T cells enriched from blood (not recorded which). Here the CDR3 DNA reads TGTGCCAGCAGCTTAGGGCGCTTCGGGGTTGTCGGCACTGAAGCTTTCTTT. It codes for CASSLGRFGVVGTEAFF.